This T cell receptor (beta chain) comes out of a study of PD-L1 blockade in urothelial cancer listed by TCRdb under 2017. For the study in its entirety: Every patient began therapy in the mid-2010s and was given atezolizumab 1,200 mg intravenously every 3 weeks. Patients had an ECOG performance status of 0 or 1 and had received between 0 and 3 prior chemotherapy regimens. Some 30 patients had pretreatment blood TCR-seq, some 25 had at least one posttreatment blood collection, and some 25 had tumor TCR-seq. About 85% of the roughly 29 patients were males with bladder-origin urothelial cancer, and about 65% of the roughly 30 reported a prior smoking history. Durable clinical benefit meant progression-free survival longer than 6 months, and TCR features were also tested against progression-free and overall survival. The study was an exploratory multi-omic analysis of somatic, immune and clinical correlates of response to PD-L1 blockade with atezolizumab in urothelial cancer. Pretreatment tumor samples, along with matched peripheral blood collected serially before and after atezolizumab treatment, underwent TCR sequencing. Nine patients achieved durable clinical benefit and approximately 20 did not. A median of roughly 140,000 T cells and fewer than 85,000 unique TCRs was obtained from blood samples, and a median clonality of 0.080 was observed. Whole exome sequencing and RNA sequencing of pretreatment tumors were performed alongside TCR sequencing in the same patients. Blood samples were analyzed at 3 weeks after treatment start (second dose) and at 6 weeks after treatment start. Results and caveats for the whole study, not just this receptor: A pretreatment peripheral blood TCR clonality below the median was linked to improved progression-free and overall survival. Because the sample size was small (n ≈ 29) and many of the analyses were exploratory, the results are meant to be hypothesis-generating. Patients with durable benefit showed greater expansion of tumor-associated TCR clones in peripheral blood 3 weeks after starting treatment (n of about 22, p = 0.022).

A cohort of about 30 patients with locally advanced or metastatic urothelial carcinoma, treated at Memorial Sloan Kettering on a trial protocol, was included. Peripheral blood mononuclear cells were collected pretreatment and during treatment, at between 1 and 8 total time points per patient. The Qiagen DNeasy Blood extraction kit was used to purify genomic DNA from total PBMCs and tumor samples. Collected pretreatment and during treatment, PBMCs were isolated and stored as previously described. For this clone: Its cognate antigen has yet to be identified. Within one base of it there is no much larger clone, and no base qualities were kept.

Each PCR received spiked-in synthetic TCR analog templates so that absolute template abundance could be estimated from read counts. The immunoSEQ assay was used to amplify TCRbeta CDR3 regions from genomic DNA with bias-controlled V and J gene primers. Sequencing of rearranged TCRbeta segments was performed at approximately 20X coverage. As for the original processing: Clustering was used to correct sequencing errors, and CDR3s were annotated against IMGT to assign V, D and J genes. Only productive TCRbeta rearrangements were used in downstream analyses, excluding out-of-frame or stop-codon sequences. Clonality was computed as one minus Shannon entropy normalized by the log of the number of unique productive sequences. Clones differing between time points or between blood and tumor were identified by Fisher's exact test with Benjamini-Hochberg correction at adjusted p below 0.01. TCRdb's version of the immuneACCESS table is confined to in-frame rearrangements and falls short of the full clone set. An unresolved V gene accounts for under half of the shortfall where checked; the remainder is of unknown origin. V and J calls and clone size are those listed in that table; D and trimming were worked out from the DNA. In this sample the table shows about 29,000 clones, 85% to 90% of which occur a single time. The top ten clonotypes cover 1.5% to 2% of the sample.

The CDR3 measures 14 amino acids from cysteine to phenylalanine. Kept here is only the CDR3 DNA, which spans 42 bases and is read in frame from base 1. Trimming leaves V shorter by 4 bases and J shorter by 5 bases, with the junction holding 7 bases beyond the gene matches. Via the germline V gene, CDR1 is SGHRS and CDR2 YFSETQ. Sequences were derived from PBMCs, sampled around atezolizumab (anti-PD-L1) treatment. The rearrangement combines TRBV5-1 with TRBJ2-7, with 9 bases in between that match TRBD1. This clonotype originated in a man between 45 and 60 years old with urothelial cancer. CDR3 reads: CASSLKGQGHEQYF. The nucleotides read TGCGCCAGCAGCCTTAAGGGACAGGGTCACGAGCAGTACTTC.